A single T cell receptor (beta chain) is shown here with its context. As processed by the authors: Reference gene primer amplification in the assay estimated nucleated cell counts. TCRdb's copy holds only in-frame clones and misses some; the assay was immunoSEQ multiplex PCR. That table gives V, J and clone size, and the DNA gave D and trimming. The top ten hold roughly 2% of the sample, which has 110,000 to 150,000 clones, over 70% seen once. The sample is drawn from a study of blood T cell repertoires in COVID-19. Study-level information: Acute-phase and convalescent COVID-19 samples originated in the United States, Italy and Spain. From T cells, B-cell-depleted T cells, or PBMCs came the material, which was cDNA or gDNA.

The CDR3 has 20 amino acids. Germline CDR1 MDHEN, CDR2 SYDVKM. Trimming cost V 2 bases and J 0 bases; bases outside gene matches: 10. The clonotype originates from a woman in her sixties with acute or convalescent COVID-19. Sequencing was carried out using peripheral blood. The rearrangement links TRBV28 to TRBJ2-2; TRBD2 aligns across 12 bases. CDR3 DNA: TGTGCCAGCAGTTTAGTCTGGGTGACTAGCGGGAGTCCGAACACCGGGGAGCTGTTTTTT. It is translated as CASSLVWVTSGSPNTGELFF. Variable domain in full (rest from reference TRBV28 and TRBJ2-2): DVKVTQSSRYLVKRTGEKVFLECVQDMDHENMFWYRQDPGLGLRLIYFSYDVKMKEKGDIPEGYSVSREKKERFSLILESASTNQTSMYLCASSLVWVTSGSPNTGELFFGEGSRLTVL.